These T cell receptor beta chains were read from a single sample in a study of CD8+ T cells in alopecia areata. Here immunoSEQ multiplex PCR was the method, and the copy in TCRdb shows in-frame clones only, minus some. The sample has around 170,000 clones, around 49% seen once; the top ten hold over 9.5%. Here the sequenced sample was CD8+ T cells sorted from blood, taken at week 52, from a patient treated with tofacitinib. These receptors all stem from a human donor with alopecia areata. Each CDR3 is given with its conserved first and last residue. D genes are given only for firm matches. Clone size is not always given. Where it is, it says once, few, many or a class for expanded clones.

TRBJ2-1,few,TRBD2,TRBV2,CASRTGTTYNEQFF,TGTGCCAGCAGAACCGGGACTACTTACAATGAGCAGTTCTTC
TRBJ2-3,.,.,TRBV4-3,CASSRLTSTDTQYF,TGCGCCAGCAGTAGACTAACTAGCACAGATACGCAGTATTTT
TRBJ2-1,few,TRBD2,TRBV2,CASMVAGEANEQFF,TGTGCCAGCATGGTAGCGGGGGAAGCCAATGAGCAGTTCTTC
TRBJ1-4,few,.,TRBV4-3,CASSQVWTENEKLFF,TGCGCCAGCAGCCAAGTGTGGACAGAAAATGAAAAACTGTTTTTT
TRBJ2-5,once,TRBD2,TRBV13,CASSPRLAGGQETQYF,TGTGCCAGCAGCCCTCGACTAGCGGGGGGCCAAGAGACCCAGTACTTC
TRBJ2-2,.,.,TRBV7-8,CASSHLLGDNTGELFF,TGTGCCAGCAGCCATTTGCTGGGGGATAACACCGGGGAGCTGTTTTTT
TRBJ2-1,.,TRBD2,TRBV5-1,CASSPLAGRNNEQFF,TGCGCCAGCAGCCCGTTAGCGGGGCGAAACAATGAGCAGTTCTTC
TRBJ2-1,once,.,TRBV19,CASMTDYNEQFF,TGTGCCAGTATGACGGATTACAATGAGCAGTTCTTC
TRBJ2-1,.,TRBD1,TRBV10-2,CASSVQGAANEQFF,TGCGCCAGCAGTGTTCAGGGGGCGGCCAATGAGCAGTTCTTC
TRBJ1-3,.,.,TRBV7-6,CASSPPRGSPTGNTIYF,TGTGCCAGCAGCCCGCCTAGAGGTAGTCCTACTGGAAACACCATATATTTT
TRBJ1-6,.,TRBD1,TRBV27,CASSWDRGRSPLHF,TGTGCCAGCAGCTGGGACAGGGGGCGATCACCCCTCCACTTT
TRBJ1-2,.,.,TRBV6-5,CASSYWQGSNYGYTF,TGTGCCAGCAGTTACTGGCAGGGGTCGAACTATGGCTACACCTTC
TRBJ1-4,.,.,TRBV5-6,CASSLQGLNEKLFF,TGTGCCAGCAGCTTGCAGGGGTTGAATGAAAAACTGTTTTTT
TRBJ2-1,.,TRBD1,TRBV7-9,CASSSNRGRSDNEQFF,TGTGCCAGCAGCTCCAACAGGGGGCGGTCGGACAATGAGCAGTTCTTC
TRBJ1-2,.,.,TRBV5-6,CASSPEGSNYGYTF,TGTGCCAGCAGCCCGGAGGGTTCCAACTATGGCTACACCTTC
TRBJ2-7,few,.,TRBV10-3,CAISETTGTLYEQYF,TGTGCCATCAGTGAGACCACCGGGACACTCTACGAGCAGTACTTC
TRBJ1-4,.,TRBD1,TRBV4-3,CASSQLTGAVEKLFF,TGCGCCAGCAGCCAGCTGACAGGGGCTGTTGAAAAACTGTTTTTT
TRBJ2-7,few,.,TRBV25-1,CASSQTLAGFSYEQYF,TGTGCCAGCAGTCAAACTTTAGCAGGCTTCTCCTACGAGCAGTACTTC
TRBJ1-1,.,.,TRBV5-6,CASSWGGEAEAFF,TGTGCCAGCAGCTGGGGAGGGGAGGCTGAAGCTTTCTTT
TRBJ1-6,.,TRBD1,TRBV30,CAWTRWGQVNSPLHF,TGTGCCTGGACTCGTTGGGGACAGGTTAATTCACCCCTCCACTTT
TRBJ2-3,once,.,TRBV5-4,CASSFPTDTQYF,TGTGCCAGCAGCTTCCCCACAGATACGCAGTATTTT
TRBJ2-1,.,TRBD1,TRBV2,CASSEEDRAYNEQFF,TGTGCCAGCAGTGAGGAGGACAGGGCCTACAATGAGCAGTTCTTC
TRBJ1-2,few,.,TRBV29-1,CSAPAGPYGYTF,TGCAGCGCCCCCGCGGGACCCTATGGCTACACCTTC
TRBJ1-2,.,TRBD1,TRBV29-1,CSVEEGTGSFF,TGCAGCGTTGAAGAAGGGACAGGTTCTTTTTTC
TRBJ2-5,.,.,TRBV30,CAWSVGAQQETQYF,TGTGCCTGGAGTGTAGGGGCACAACAAGAGACCCAGTACTTC
TRBJ2-1,few,TRBD1,TRBV12-5,CASGLPDRDEQFF,TGTGCTAGTGGTTTGCCCGACAGGGACGAGCAGTTCTTC
TRBJ1-1,.,.,TRBV5-1,CASSLRGNTEAFF,TGCGCCAGCAGCTTGCGGGGGAACACTGAAGCTTTCTTT
TRBJ1-1,.,TRBD1,TRBV29-1,CSVQGQGSEAFF,TGCAGCGTGCAAGGACAGGGTAGTGAAGCTTTCTTT
TRBJ1-1,few,.,TRBV7-8,CASSLGPLNTEAFF,TGTGCCAGCAGCTTGGGACCCTTGAACACTGAAGCTTTCTTT
TRBJ2-1,.,TRBD1,TRBV5-6,CASSPEDRAVYNEQFF,TGTGCCAGCAGCCCGGAGGACAGGGCAGTATACAATGAGCAGTTCTTC
TRBJ2-6,once,.,TRBV7-3,CASSLTAPVWGSGGANVLTF,TGTGCCAGCAGCTTAACGGCCCCGGTATGGGGGTCAGGAGGGGCCAACGTCCTGACTTTC
TRBJ2-7,.,.,TRBV6-5,CASSPEVGAYEQYF,TGTGCCAGCAGTCCCGAGGTGGGGGCCTACGAGCAGTACTTC
TRBJ1-5,.,TRBD1,TRBV7-2,CASSSGTGPGQPQHF,TGTGCCAGCAGTTCCGGGACAGGTCCCGGTCAGCCCCAGCATTTT
TRBJ2-1,.,TRBD1,TRBV11-2,CASSALTGGFGEQFF,TGTGCCAGCAGCGCCCTGACAGGGGGCTTTGGAGAGCAGTTCTTC
TRBJ2-7,once,.,TRBV30,CAWSEGVTYEQYF,TGTGCCTGGAGTGAGGGGGTTACCTACGAGCAGTACTTC
TRBJ2-5,.,TRBD2,TRBV9,CASSVNGGDRETQYF,TGTGCCAGCAGCGTAAACGGGGGGGACCGGGAGACCCAGTACTTC
TRBJ2-7,.,.,TRBV27,CASSPTPYEQYF,TGTGCCAGCAGTCCGACCCCTTACGAGCAGTACTTC
TRBJ2-7,.,.,TRBV6-1,CASSALGRNYEQYF,TGTGCCAGCAGTGCCCTGGGCAGAAACTACGAGCAGTACTTC
TRBJ1-1,.,.,TRBV7-7,CASSPIRGGTEAFF,TGTGCTAGCAGTCCAATCCGGGGCGGCACTGAAGCTTTCTTT
TRBJ2-1,few,.,TRBV6-5,CASSPQGNEQFF,TGTGCCAGCAGTCCTCAGGGGAATGAGCAGTTCTTC
TRBJ1-1,.,.,TRBV6-5,CASGRDVGTEAFF,TGTGCCAGCGGTAGGGACGTAGGCACTGAAGCTTTCTTT
TRBJ2-5,.,.,TRBV6-1,CASSVLIRAAKETQYF,TGTGCCAGCAGTGTATTGATCCGGGCAGCAAAAGAGACCCAGTACTTC